Listed here is a single T cell receptor beta chain. Its antigen is currently unknown. This specimen comes from a study of T cells after yellow fever vaccination. In the study overall: SMART-Seq v4 Ultra Low Input prepared libraries from low-cell fractions.

TCRdb fed the 5' RACE reads into MiXCR, producing one record per CDR3 protein. In the table there are hundreds of thousands of distinct CDR3 sequences, more than 9% of which are singletons. General study findings and limits: At around 95% for CD4 and over 80% for CD8, most primary-vaccination clones showed up again after the booster.

This receptor was taken from a man aged 25 to 40 who received the YFV17D yellow fever vaccine. The starting material was PBMCs, obtained on the day of the yellow fever booster vaccination.

The DNA for the CDR3 is TGTGCCACCCAAGCTTGGACGGGAACCTGGCAGTTCTTC. As protein: CATQAWTGTWQFF. The chain recombines TRBV6-2 or TRBV6-3 with TRBJ2-1; weak D call: TRBD2 (5 bases). Deletions cut 10 bases from V and 12 bases from J, with 22 bases between. CDR3 length: 13 residues. CDR1 MNHEY and CDR2 SVGEGT come from the germline V gene.